Each of the 20 T cell receptor beta chains below was sequenced from the same sample in a study of T cell repertoires in cytomegalovirus infection. Each CDR3 protein gets one entry after TCRdb re-called the reads with MiXCR. The sample shows 500,000 or so distinct CDR3 sequences, about 17% of them seen only once. The sequenced material came from CD8+ T cells from PBMCs. Every receptor here comes from a human donor in good health (CMV status not recorded). Some clones in this sample may be carry-over from other donors' samples.

This clonotype appeared a single time. This sequence joins TRBV27 and TRBJ1-3; tentatively, D is TRBD1 (5 bases). The CDR3 length is 15 residues. Trimming stripped 6 bases from V and 4 bases from J, with 16 bases between. Germline V CDR1 and CDR2: MNHEY, SMNVEV (reference sequence). CDR3 coding DNA: TGTGCCAGCAGCCCCGGACGGGGGGGGGGAAACACCATATATTTT. It yields the protein CASSPGRGGGNTIYF.

V usage is TRBV13 and J usage is TRBJ2-7, with D uncertain. Trimming stripped 3 bases from V and 6 bases from J, with 15 bases between. Germline V CDR1 and CDR2: PRHDT, FYEKMQ (reference sequence). This CDR3 has 14 amino acids. The CDR3 nucleotides read TGTGCCAGCAGCTTGTGGATCCCTGGCGGCGAGCAGTACTTC. Its translation: CASSLWIPGGEQYF.

The gene calls are TRBV29-1 and TRBJ2-7, with 7 bases lining up with TRBD1. The CDR3 runs to 14 residues. V trimming: 2 bases; J trimming: 2 bases; junction bases outside the gene matches: 6. Germline V gene sequence: CDR1 SQVTM, CDR2 ANQGSEA. The CDR3 DNA reads as TGCAGCGTTGAATACAGGGGACAGCCCTACGAGCAGTACTTC. Its translation: CSVEYRGQPYEQYF.

This rearrangement joins TRBV25-1 to TRBJ1-4; tentative D call: TRBD1 (5 bases). Germline lookup yields CDR1 MGHDK and CDR2 SYGVNS. There are 15 residues in the CDR3. V shed 3 bases and J shed 7 bases, with 15 bases lying between them. CDR3 loop: CASSEGWGSTEKLFF. The CDR3 DNA is TGTGCCAGCAGTGAGGGGTGGGGGAGCACTGAAAAACTGTTTTTT.

This clonotype was detected ten times or more. The chain combines TRBV11-2 with TRBJ2-7, with 7 nucleotides matching TRBD1. This CDR3 comprises 15 residues. The germline V gene has CDR1 SGHAT and CDR2 FQNNGV. The trim removed 1 base at V and 5 bases at J, leaving 8 bases unmatched. In DNA form, the CDR3 reads TGTGCCAGCAGCTTAGCCGACAGGGCTCTGGACGAGCAGTACTTC. Its translation: CASSLADRALDEQYF. Based on the CDR3 plus reference TRBV11-2 and TRBJ2-7, the full variable domain is EAGVAQSPRYKIIEKRQSVAFWCNPISGHATLYWYQQILGQGPKLLIQFQNNGVVDDSQLPKDRFSAERLKGVDSTLKIQPAKLEDSAVYLCASSLADRALDEQYFGPGTRLTVT.

Worth noting for this clonotype: Sequence at one end of the junction differs from germline and may be a read error. The chain carries TRBV7-2 and TRBJ2-7, with TRBD2 matching 8 bases. The CDR3 runs to 15 residues. Germline V lookup: CDR1 SGHTA, CDR2 FQGNSA. The CDR3 nucleotides read TGTGCCAGCAGCTTAGTGTCGGGAGGGTCCTACGAGAAGTACTTC. Translating gives CASSLVSGGSYEKYF.

This clonotype was observed many times. This chain uses TRBV15 with TRBJ1-2; tentative D call: TRBD1 (6 bases). Deletions cut 1 base from V and 8 bases from J, with 17 bases between. Germline V gene sequence: CDR1 LNHNV, CDR2 YYDKDF (reference sequence). This CDR3 is built from 15 residues. This CDR3 reads CATSRVGSGEDGYTF. CDR3 bases: TGTGCCACCAGCAGAGTGGGGTCAGGGGAAGACGGCTACACCTTC.

The gene calls are TRBV6-1 and TRBJ2-3; the match to TRBD1 covers 9 bases. The V and J ends lost 5 bases and 4 bases, in that order; junction bases with no gene match: 7. CDR3 length: 15 amino acids. Germline V lookup: CDR1 MNHNS, CDR2 SASEGT. The CDR3 sequence is CASSQPDRGSDTQYF. CDR3 nucleotide sequence: TGTGCCAGCAGTCAGCCGGACAGGGGTTCAGATACGCAGTATTTT.

This chain connects TRBV27 to TRBJ1-5, with 7 positions matching TRBD1. V lost 6 bases to trimming and J lost 3 bases; unmatched junction nucleotides: 5. This CDR3 is built from 14 residues. Per the germline V gene, CDR1 is MNHEY and CDR2 is SMNVEV (reference sequence). The CDR3 DNA sequence: TGTGCCAGCAGCAACACAGGGGTCAATCAGCCCCAGCATTTT. It yields the protein CASSNTGVNQPQHF.

This clonotype has only a few counts. The rearrangement joins TRBV5-1 to TRBJ2-1; the D is unclear. The CDR3 sequence is 15 residues long. CDR1 is SGHRS and CDR2 is YFSETQ in the germline V gene. Trimming left V 7 bases short and J 0 bases short, with 14 bases between. CDR3: CASCPGEASYNEQFF. The CDR3 nucleotides are TGCGCCAGCTGCCCGGGCGAAGCCTCCTACAATGAGCAGTTCTTC.

This clonotype was detected only a few times. The genes are TRBV27 and TRBJ2-1, with D unresolved. This CDR3 comprises 15 residues. Trimming left V 3 bases short and J 5 bases short, with 14 bases between. Germline V CDR1 and CDR2: MNHEY, SMNVEV (reference sequence). The CDR3 is CASSFKAVRHNEQFF. The CDR3 DNA reads TGTGCCAGCAGTTTCAAGGCTGTTCGGCACAATGAGCAGTTCTTC.

To note about this clonotype: A junction boundary mismatches the germline segment, possibly from a read error. V is TRBV7-8 and J is TRBJ2-3; 8 nucleotides line up with TRBD2. The CDR3 runs 17 residues. Per germline, CDR1 SGHVS and CDR2 FQNEAQ. The CDR3 region is CARSYPGLVGSTDTQYF. The CDR3 DNA is TGTGCCAGAAGCTATCCGGGACTAGTGGGTTCCACAGATACGCAGTATTTT.

This clonotype was seen ten or more times. The J gene is TRBJ1-4, the V gene TRBV7-8; 8 bases fit TRBD1. CDR1 SGHVS and CDR2 FQNEAQ come from the germline V gene. This CDR3 is 17 amino acids long. J lost 0 bases, V lost 5 bases, and 8 bases had no gene match. CDR3 residues: CASSRRTGSATNEKLFF. The CDR3 DNA reads TGTGCCAGCAGCCGCCGGACAGGGTCTGCAACTAATGAAAAACTGTTTTTT.

This chain connects TRBV7-4 to TRBJ1-4, with a tentative D call TRBD1 (5 bases). Trimming left V 0 bases short and J 5 bases short, with 10 bases between. CDR1 and CDR2 from the germline V gene are SGHVT and SQSDAQ. The CDR3 loop spans 15 amino acids. The CDR3 DNA reads as TGTGCCAGCAGCTTAGCGGGGGAAGGGAATGAAAAACTGTTTTTT. Encoded protein: CASSLAGEGNEKLFF.

The gene calls are TRBV4-1 and TRBJ1-5, with unresolved D. Germline CDR1 reads MGHRA; CDR2 reads YSYEKL. V dropped 4 bases and J dropped 1 base, with 11 bases sitting between them. This CDR3 comprises 15 residues. This CDR3 reads CASSPYYPSNQPQHF. The CDR3 DNA is TGCGCCAGCAGCCCCTATTATCCAAGCAATCAGCCCCAGCATTTT.

The DNA for the CDR3 is TGTGCTAGTGGGCTGGACGGAAACACCATATATTTT. Translated: CASGLDGNTIYF. The chain couples TRBV12-5 to TRBJ1-3; no definite D call. Germline CDR1 and CDR2: LGHNT and FRNRAP. CDR3 size: 12 residues. Trimming shortened V by 6 bases and J by 4 bases, and 7 bases separated the two germline ends.

This clonotype was seen ten or more times. The genes are TRBV18 and TRBJ2-3; the D gene is possibly TRBD1 (5 bases). Germline V CDR1 and CDR2: KGHSH, LQKENI. The CDR3 is made up of 15 amino acids. Trimming pared 5 bases from V and 4 bases from J, leaving 16 bases between. Here the CDR3 DNA reads TGTGCCAGCTCAATTAAGGGGCGTGGAGCAGATACGCAGTATTTT. Protein product: CASSIKGRGADTQYF. Full variable domain (remainder filled in from reference TRBV18 and TRBJ2-3): NAGVMQNPRHLVRRRGQEARLRCSPMKGHSHVYWYRQLPEEGLKFMVYLQKENIIDESGMPKERFSAEFPKEGPSILRIQQVVRGDSAAYFCASSIKGRGADTQYFGPGTRLTVL.

The V and J genes are TRBV28 and TRBJ2-6; TRBD1 matches at 9 bases. This CDR3 comprises 19 residues. Germline lookup yields CDR1 MDHEN and CDR2 SYDVKM. J was trimmed by 0 bases and V by 1 base; bases with no gene match: 7. The CDR3 is CASSLLGTGSRSGANVLTF. The CDR3 DNA reads as TGTGCCAGCAGTTTATTAGGGACAGGGAGCCGCTCTGGGGCCAACGTCCTGACTTTC. The full variable domain, in which reference TRBV28 and TRBJ2-6 provide the parts outside the CDR3, is DVKVTQSSRYLVKRTGEKVFLECVQDMDHENMFWYRQDPGLGLRLIYFSYDVKMKEKGDIPEGYSVSREKKERFSLILESASTNQTSMYLCASSLLGTGSRSGANVLTFGAGSRLTVL.

Turning to this clonotype: A single base separates this from a much larger clone, so it may be a read error. J is TRBJ1-2 and V is TRBV12-3 or TRBV12-4; D is uncertain. V was shortened by 1 base and J by 5 bases, with 8 bases between the two germline ends. The CDR3 is 13 residues long. The CDR3 sequence: CASSLERKYGYTF. CDR3 bases: TGTGCCAGCAGTTTAGAACGTAAATATGGCTACACCTTC.

This clonotype was counted at least ten times. The rearrangement uses TRBV10-3 and TRBJ1-2; D might be TRBD1 (6 bases). CDR1 and CDR2 from the germline V gene are ENHRY and SYGVKD. V lost 2 bases and J lost 8, with 15 bases in between. The CDR3 is made up of 14 amino acids. The CDR3 spells CAISEGGQGNGYTF. Here the CDR3 DNA reads TGTGCCATCAGTGAGGGGGGCCAGGGGAACGGCTACACCTTC.